A selection of T cell receptor beta chains follows, all from one sample in a study of blood T cell repertoires in COVID-19. The assay was immunoSEQ multiplex PCR, and TCRdb's table has in-frame clones only and misses some. The sample lists over 150,000 clones, over 70% occurring once. Sequencing was carried out using PBMCs or T cells enriched from blood (not recorded which). These receptors originate from a woman aged 55-69 years who had recovered from COVID-19. The CDR3 runs from the conserved cysteine through the conserved F or W. A D gene is named only where the DNA matches it firmly. Expanded clones are given a class, and other clones once, few, many or no size at all.

v_gene	abundance	d_gene	j_gene	CDR3aa	CDR3nt
TRBV29-1	NA	NA	TRBJ2-3	CSARSPTYSGGTDTQYF	TGCAGCGCCCGAAGCCCCACTTACTCGGGGGGCACAGATACGCAGTATTTT
TRBV5-4	few	NA	TRBJ1-5	CASSPVSGGANF	TGTGCCAGCAGCCCAGTCAGCGGAGGGGCAAACTTT
TRBV7-6	NA	NA	TRBJ2-5	CASSIWSQETQYF	TGTGCCAGCAGCATATGGAGTCAAGAGACCCAGTACTTC
TRBV18	once	NA	TRBJ1-3	CASSPPSQGMNTIYF	TGTGCCAGCTCACCACCGAGCCAGGGGATGAACACCATATATTTT
TRBV6-5	NA	TRBD1	TRBJ2-3	CASSPSGTGLRSWYF	TGTGCCAGCAGCCCGTCCGGGACAGGTCTACGGTCTTGGTATTTT
TRBV6-5	NA	NA	TRBJ1-2	CASTPSRGEGYGYTF	TGTGCCAGCACCCCCTCCAGGGGCGAAGGCTATGGCTACACCTTC
TRBV29-1	NA	NA	TRBJ1-6	CSVELTGNPYALHF	TGCAGCGTTGAACTTACAGGGAACCCCTACGCCCTCCACTTT
TRBV6-5	NA	TRBD1	TRBJ1-3	CASSYGQAGSGNTIYF	TGTGCCAGCAGTTACGGACAGGCCGGCTCTGGAAACACCATATATTTT
TRBV27	NA	NA	TRBJ1-3	CASRETDGNTIYF	TGTGCCAGCAGAGAGACAGATGGAAACACCATATATTTT
TRBV2	NA	NA	TRBJ1-1	CASSVRFEAFF	TGTGCCAGCAGTGTCCGGTTTGAAGCTTTCTTT
TRBV27	NA	NA	TRBJ1-6	CASSLSGEGYSPLHF	TGTGCCAGCAGTTTATCCGGGGAGGGTTATTCACCCCTCCACTTT
TRBV6-2/TRBV6-3	once	NA	TRBJ1-1	CASSYSNNQAEAFF	TGTGCCAGCAGTTACTCGAATAATCAGGCGGAAGCTTTCTTT
TRBV2	NA	TRBD1	TRBJ1-5	CASSPGQGSGLQPQHF	TGTGCCAGCAGCCCCGGACAGGGTTCGGGACTTCAGCCCCAGCATTTT
TRBV3-1/TRBV3-2	NA	NA	TRBJ1-4	CASSQGMAREKLFF	TGTGCCAGCAGCCAAGGTATGGCCAGGGAAAAACTGTTTTTT
TRBV28	NA	NA	TRBJ2-1	CASSLNSYNEQFF	TGTGCCAGCAGTTTGAACTCTTACAATGAGCAGTTCTTC
TRBV10-2	NA	NA	TRBJ1-3	CASSESGLDTGNTIYF	TGCGCCAGCAGTGAGTCGGGGTTGGACACTGGAAACACCATATATTTT
TRBV13	few	NA	TRBJ2-7	CASSQWTDASYEQYF	TGTGCCAGCAGCCAATGGACAGATGCTTCCTACGAGCAGTACTTC
TRBV5-1	NA	TRBD1	TRBJ1-1	CASSSDRANHEAFF	TGCGCCAGCAGCTCGGACAGGGCGAATCATGAAGCTTTCTTT
TRBV18	few	NA	TRBJ1-5	CASSPWGDQPQHF	TGTGCCAGCTCACCTTGGGGGGATCAGCCCCAGCATTTT
TRBV2	NA	NA	TRBJ1-5	CASAGLNSNQPQHF	TGTGCCAGCGCCGGTCTTAATAGCAATCAGCCCCAGCATTTT
TRBV6-1	NA	NA	TRBJ1-2	CASSEPLRAGHGYTF	TGTGCCAGCAGTGAACCTCTACGCGCAGGGCATGGCTACACCTTC
TRBV29-1	NA	TRBD1	TRBJ1-4	CSVPDRGNEKLFF	TGCAGCGTCCCGGACAGGGGAAATGAAAAACTGTTTTTT